The rows below give T cell receptor beta chains drawn from one sample of a study of preoperative IRX-2 immunotherapy in early breast cancer. Generated by immunoSEQ multiplex PCR, the TCRdb table keeps only in-frame clones and is missing some. The table records under 6,000 clones, roughly two thirds of them present only once. Source: tumor tissue, taken before IRX-2 immunotherapy. These receptor sequences come from a human donor with breast cancer. Each CDR3 is given with its conserved first and last residue. The D gene is left open where the match is weak. Where a row states a size, it is once, few, many or the class of an expanded clone; other rows omit it.

cdr3_nt: TGCAGCGTTGATCTTGGACAGGGGCAAGTCGAGCAGTACTTC; cdr3_aa: CSVDLGQGQVEQYF; j_call: TRBJ2-7; clone_size: -; v_call: TRBV29-1; d_call: TRBD1; cdr3_length: 14
cdr3_nt: TGTGCCAGCAGCTTAGTAGGGACAGGGAAATCCGAGCAGTACTTC; cdr3_aa: CASSLVGTGKSEQYF; j_call: TRBJ2-7; clone_size: -; v_call: TRBV7-6; d_call: TRBD1; cdr3_length: 15
cdr3_nt: TGTGCCAGCAGCCATCCTACCGGGGAGCTGTTTTTT; cdr3_aa: CASSHPTGELFF; j_call: TRBJ2-2; clone_size: -; v_call: TRBV6-8; d_call: -; cdr3_length: 12
cdr3_nt: TGTGCCAGCAGTTTATCGGGATACACCGGGGAGCTGTTTTTT; cdr3_aa: CASSLSGYTGELFF; j_call: TRBJ2-2; clone_size: -; v_call: TRBV25-1; d_call: -; cdr3_length: 14
cdr3_nt: TGTGCCAGCAGCCAACCTCAAAAAGGGGAAAAACTGTTTTTT; cdr3_aa: CASSQPQKGEKLFF; j_call: TRBJ1-4; clone_size: -; v_call: TRBV11-3; d_call: -; cdr3_length: 14
cdr3_nt: TGCGCCAGCAGCTTACAGGAAACCGGGGAGCTGTTTTTT; cdr3_aa: CASSLQETGELFF; j_call: TRBJ2-2; clone_size: -; v_call: TRBV23-1; d_call: -; cdr3_length: 13
cdr3_nt: TGTGCCAGCAGCTTAGAAGAACTAGCGGGAGGCCCAAACTCCTACGAGCAGTACTTC; cdr3_aa: CASSLEELAGGPNSYEQYF; j_call: TRBJ2-7; clone_size: once; v_call: TRBV7-6; d_call: TRBD2; cdr3_length: 19
cdr3_nt: TGTGCCAGCAGCTCAGAGCGGGAGTTTAAGAACAATGAGCAGTTCTTC; cdr3_aa: CASSSEREFKNNEQFF; j_call: TRBJ2-1; clone_size: large; v_call: TRBV11-3; d_call: TRBD2; cdr3_length: 16
cdr3_nt: TGTGCCAGCAGTACCGACTATGGCTACACCTTC; cdr3_aa: CASSTDYGYTF; j_call: TRBJ1-2; clone_size: -; v_call: TRBV6-7; d_call: -; cdr3_length: 11
cdr3_nt: TGTGCCAGTAGTGTACCTGGGGCCAACGTCCTGACTTTC; cdr3_aa: CASSVPGANVLTF; j_call: TRBJ2-6; clone_size: -; v_call: TRBV19; d_call: -; cdr3_length: 13
cdr3_nt: TGTGCCAGCAGTTTACTAGCGGGTGGCGTAGAGACCCAGTACTTC; cdr3_aa: CASSLLAGGVETQYF; j_call: TRBJ2-5; clone_size: -; v_call: TRBV28; d_call: TRBD2; cdr3_length: 15
cdr3_nt: TGTGCCAGCGAGGGGGCTGCTGGAAACACCATATATTTT; cdr3_aa: CASEGAAGNTIYF; j_call: TRBJ1-3; clone_size: -; v_call: TRBV12-5; d_call: TRBD1; cdr3_length: 13
cdr3_nt: TGTGCCAGTAGTACGGGACAGGGGGCTAGCGGGAATCAATACGAGCAGTACTTC; cdr3_aa: CASSTGQGASGNQYEQYF; j_call: TRBJ2-7; clone_size: -; v_call: TRBV19; d_call: TRBD1; cdr3_length: 18
cdr3_nt: TGCGCCAGCAGAGGGACAGACATCCCACCTTACAATGAGCAGTTCTTC; cdr3_aa: CASRGTDIPPYNEQFF; j_call: TRBJ2-1; clone_size: medium-sized; v_call: TRBV10-2; d_call: TRBD1; cdr3_length: 16
cdr3_nt: TGCAGCATACAAGGACAGGGCGGCACAGATACGCAGTATTTT; cdr3_aa: CSIQGQGGTDTQYF; j_call: TRBJ2-3; clone_size: -; v_call: TRBV29-1; d_call: TRBD1; cdr3_length: 14
cdr3_nt: TGCGCCAGCAGTCAGATAGCGGGAGTCGGGTACGAGCAGTACTTC; cdr3_aa: CASSQIAGVGYEQYF; j_call: TRBJ2-7; clone_size: -; v_call: TRBV4-1; d_call: TRBD2; cdr3_length: 15
cdr3_nt: TGTGCCAGCGGTTTTCCCGGGGGGGCCAACGTCCTGACTTTC; cdr3_aa: CASGFPGGANVLTF; j_call: TRBJ2-6; clone_size: -; v_call: TRBV28; d_call: -; cdr3_length: 14
cdr3_nt: TGTGCCATCAGTGTCTCGTCTAGCACAGATACGCAGTATTTT; cdr3_aa: CAISVSSSTDTQYF; j_call: TRBJ2-3; clone_size: -; v_call: TRBV6-8; d_call: -; cdr3_length: 14
cdr3_nt: TGTGCCAGCAGTCAAATTCGGACTAGCGGGAACGGGACGCAGTATTTT; cdr3_aa: CASSQIRTSGNGTQYF; j_call: TRBJ2-3; clone_size: -; v_call: TRBV6-8; d_call: TRBD2; cdr3_length: 16
cdr3_nt: TGTGCCAGCACCAGGGACAGGGAAGAGACCCAGTACTTC; cdr3_aa: CASTRDREETQYF; j_call: TRBJ2-5; clone_size: -; v_call: TRBV9; d_call: TRBD1; cdr3_length: 13
cdr3_nt: TGTGCCAGTAAGTACAGGACTAGCACAGATACGCAGTATTTT; cdr3_aa: CASKYRTSTDTQYF; j_call: TRBJ2-3; clone_size: once; v_call: TRBV19; d_call: -; cdr3_length: 14
cdr3_nt: TGTGCCAGCTCATCAACCGGGACTAGCGGTGCCTACGAGCAGTACTTC; cdr3_aa: CASSSTGTSGAYEQYF; j_call: TRBJ2-7; clone_size: -; v_call: TRBV18; d_call: TRBD2; cdr3_length: 16
cdr3_nt: TGTGCCAGTCGTGTCCAGGGAGCAGGCTACGAGCAGTACTTC; cdr3_aa: CASRVQGAGYEQYF; j_call: TRBJ2-7; clone_size: few; v_call: TRBV19; d_call: -; cdr3_length: 14
cdr3_nt: TGTGCCAGCAGTGTCGCCCAGACCTACAATGAGCAGTTCTTC; cdr3_aa: CASSVAQTYNEQFF; j_call: TRBJ2-1; clone_size: -; v_call: TRBV28; d_call: -; cdr3_length: 14
cdr3_nt: TGTGCCAGTAGTCTTGGGATCGGCTACACCTTC; cdr3_aa: CASSLGIGYTF; j_call: TRBJ1-2; clone_size: -; v_call: TRBV19; d_call: -; cdr3_length: 11
cdr3_nt: TGTGCCAGCAATAACTACTTAGCGGGAGGCCCGGATACGCAGTATTTT; cdr3_aa: CASNNYLAGGPDTQYF; j_call: TRBJ2-3; clone_size: -; v_call: TRBV6-8; d_call: TRBD2; cdr3_length: 16
cdr3_nt: TGTGCCAGCAGTTTTGTGGGGACGGGCCATGAGTATGGCTACACCTTC; cdr3_aa: CASSFVGTGHEYGYTF; j_call: TRBJ1-2; clone_size: few; v_call: TRBV11-3; d_call: -; cdr3_length: 16
cdr3_nt: TGTGCCAGCAGGCAGGGATGGGGTCAAGAGACCCAGTACTTC; cdr3_aa: CASRQGWGQETQYF; j_call: TRBJ2-5; clone_size: -; v_call: TRBV6-8; d_call: -; cdr3_length: 14
cdr3_nt: TGTGCCAGCAGTTATGACGAGAACACTGAAGCTTTCTTT; cdr3_aa: CASSYDENTEAFF; j_call: TRBJ1-1; clone_size: -; v_call: TRBV6-8; d_call: -; cdr3_length: 13
cdr3_nt: TGTGCCACCAGCACGTCAACAGGGTTAGCTAACTATGGCTACACCTTC; cdr3_aa: CATSTSTGLANYGYTF; j_call: TRBJ1-2; clone_size: medium-sized; v_call: TRBV15; d_call: -; cdr3_length: 16
cdr3_nt: TGTGCCAGCAGTTACTCCCTTCGGGACAGTAACACTGAAGCTTTCTTT; cdr3_aa: CASSYSLRDSNTEAFF; j_call: TRBJ1-1; clone_size: once; v_call: TRBV6-8; d_call: TRBD1; cdr3_length: 16
cdr3_nt: TGTGCTAGTGGTTTGAGGGACAGGGGACTAGCGGAGTTTAAAGAGACCCAGTACTTC; cdr3_aa: CASGLRDRGLAEFKETQYF; j_call: TRBJ2-5; clone_size: -; v_call: TRBV12-5; d_call: -; cdr3_length: 19
cdr3_nt: TGCGCCAGCAGTATGGGGGGGGCCATGAAGACTGAAGCTTTCTTT; cdr3_aa: CASSMGGAMKTEAFF; j_call: TRBJ1-1; clone_size: once; v_call: TRBV10-1; d_call: -; cdr3_length: 15
cdr3_nt: TGTGCCAGTAGTATCCCCAACTATAACCCCTCGACCGGGGAGCTGTTTTTT; cdr3_aa: CASSIPNYNPSTGELFF; j_call: TRBJ2-2; clone_size: -; v_call: TRBV19; d_call: -; cdr3_length: 17
cdr3_nt: TGCGCCAGCAGCCAAGGAGGGACCGTGTACAATGAGCAGTTCTTC; cdr3_aa: CASSQGGTVYNEQFF; j_call: TRBJ2-1; clone_size: -; v_call: TRBV23-1; d_call: -; cdr3_length: 15
cdr3_nt: TGTGCCAGCAGTTACGGTTCGGGGGTTTCCCATGAGGCAGATACGCAGTATTTT; cdr3_aa: CASSYGSGVSHEADTQYF; j_call: TRBJ2-3; clone_size: -; v_call: TRBV6-8; d_call: -; cdr3_length: 18
cdr3_nt: TGTGCCAGTAGTATACGGGGACTGGAAGCGGCGCAGTTCTTC; cdr3_aa: CASSIRGLEAAQFF; j_call: TRBJ2-1; clone_size: -; v_call: TRBV19; d_call: -; cdr3_length: 14
cdr3_nt: TGTGCCAGCATCGGGAGGAGCACTGAAGCTTTCTTT; cdr3_aa: CASIGRSTEAFF; j_call: TRBJ1-1; clone_size: few; v_call: TRBV6-8; d_call: -; cdr3_length: 12
cdr3_nt: TGTGCCAGCAGCTTAGAGGGCGGGAGGGTTCCAGATACGCAGTATTTT; cdr3_aa: CASSLEGGRVPDTQYF; j_call: TRBJ2-3; clone_size: few; v_call: TRBV7-1; d_call: TRBD2; cdr3_length: 16
cdr3_nt: TGTGCCAGCAGTGTGGTAGGGATGAACACTGAAGCTTTCTTT; cdr3_aa: CASSVVGMNTEAFF; j_call: TRBJ1-1; clone_size: medium-sized; v_call: TRBV6-8; d_call: -; cdr3_length: 14
cdr3_nt: TGTGCCAGTAGTTCTGGGTCAGCATCCTACAATGAGCAGTTCTTC; cdr3_aa: CASSSGSASYNEQFF; j_call: TRBJ2-1; clone_size: once; v_call: TRBV19; d_call: -; cdr3_length: 15
cdr3_nt: TGCGCCAGCAGCCAAGATCCTGGCCCGAGAGAGACCCAGTACTTC; cdr3_aa: CASSQDPGPRETQYF; j_call: TRBJ2-5; clone_size: -; v_call: TRBV1; d_call: -; cdr3_length: 15
cdr3_nt: TGTGCCAGCTCACCACCAGGGTTGGTAACCATGAACACTGAAGCTTTCTTT; cdr3_aa: CASSPPGLVTMNTEAFF; j_call: TRBJ1-1; clone_size: few; v_call: TRBV18; d_call: -; cdr3_length: 17